Below are 7 T cell receptor beta chains sequenced from a single sample in a study of CD8 T cells in Susac syndrome. When the RNA was reverse transcribed, random hexamers were used with an input of about 0.5 to 1 ug. TCRdb reprocessed the immunoSEQ multiplex PCR reads via MiXCR and lists one record per CDR3 protein. This table has 130,000 to 150,000 distinct CDR3 sequences, approximately 94% appearing once. Material for sequencing was CD4+ T cells from PBMCs. These TCRs come from a human donor in good health.

This chain connects TRBV5-1 to TRBJ2-2; unclear D gene. This CDR3 has 13 amino acids. Trimming removed 2 bases at V and 14 bases at J, with 16 bases between. Germline V CDR1 and CDR2: SGHRS, YFSETQ. CDR3 protein: CASSFASAQVLFF. Here the CDR3 DNA reads TGCGCCAGCAGCTTTGCGTCAGCCCAAGTTCTGTTTTTT.

The V call is TRBV18, the J call TRBJ1-1, with D unresolved. The CDR3 covers 13 residues. In germline, CDR1 is KGHSH, CDR2 LQKENI. The germline V and J ends were trimmed by 2 bases and 4 bases, with 8 bases remaining between them. The CDR3 nucleotides read TGTGCCAGCTCACCAACGGCGGGCACTGAAGCTTTCTTT. The encoded protein is CASSPTAGTEAFF.

The chain recombines TRBV10-3 with TRBJ2-3; a weak D match, TRBD2 (6 bases). Germline V gene lookup returns CDR1 ENHRY and CDR2 SYGVKD. The CDR3 has 17 residues. With 0 bases removed from V and 0 bases from J, the gap between germline ends came to 13 bases. CDR3 protein: CAISESIIGGSTDTQYF. DNA for the CDR3: TGTGCCATCAGTGAGTCGATAATCGGGGGAAGCACAGATACGCAGTATTTT.

This rearrangement joins TRBV12-3 or TRBV12-4 to TRBJ1-1, with D maybe TRBD1 (6 bases). Trimming cost V 3 bases and J 8 bases, with 13 bases left between them. The CDR3 contains 13 residues. In DNA form, the CDR3 reads TGTGCCAGCAGTTTCGACAGGAGGCAAGAAGCTTTCTTT. This codes for CASSFDRRQEAFF.

The J gene is TRBJ2-7, the V gene TRBV12-3 or TRBV12-4; TRBD1 or TRBD2 may be the D gene (5 bases each). Between the trimmed V and J ends, which lost 9 bases and 4 bases, there was a span of 13 bases. The length of the CDR3 is 12 residues. The CDR3 DNA reads as TGTGCCAGTGGGAGACAGAAGTACGAGCAGTACTTC. As protein: CASGRQKYEQYF.

The CDR3 sequence: CASSLAEIAGYTDTQYF. CDR3 sequence (DNA): TGTGCCAGCAGCTTAGCGGAAATAGCGGGTTACACAGATACGCAGTATTTT. The chain is built from TRBV7-9 and TRBJ2-3, with 7 bases that match TRBD2. This CDR3 contains 17 residues. Germline CDR1 is SEHNR and CDR2 is FQNEAQ (reference sequence). V shed 0 bases and J 2 bases; nucleotides not matched to a gene: 8.

This CDR3 is CASSPQERFYGYTF. In nucleotides, the CDR3 is TGTGCCAGCAGCCCCCAAGAACGGTTCTATGGCTACACCTTC. The rearrangement uses TRBV9 and TRBJ1-2; no reliable D call. The CDR3 sequence is 14 residues long. V lost 4 bases, J lost 4 bases, and 14 bases lay in between. Germline CDR1 reads SGDLS; CDR2 reads YYNGEE.